This entry is about one T cell receptor beta chain. Its antigen is currently not known. One base away there is no much larger clone; base qualities are not given. The receptor library was made with the immunoSEQ multiplex PCR assay. RNA was extracted from all samples and reverse transcribed into cDNA as template for TCR sequencing. First-strand cDNA was synthesized with SuperScript III using a 2:1 mix of oligo-dT and random hexamers. A synthetic immune receptor repertoire was used to gauge amplification bias, and whatever bias remained was removed computationally. The authors processed their data as follows. Raw reads were preprocessed to remove errors, and CDR3 was defined according to IMGT conventions as the region from the conserved cysteine to phenylalanine. To get clonality, Shannon entropy was normalized by log2 of the number of productive unique TCRs and the result was subtracted from 1. Scalp TCRbeta sequences were cross-referenced with sorted blood CD4 and CD8 repertoires so that the CD4 or CD8 identity of scalp clones could be inferred. As stored in TCRdb, this immuneACCESS dataset retains in-frame rearrangements with V and J assigned. A fraction of the clones does not appear; measured against another copy, unresolved V genes explain less than half of the discrepancy, and the remainder lacks a known reason. V and J calls and clone size follow that table, whereas D and trimming were derived from the DNA. Recorded for this sample are 150,000 or so clones; 55% to 75% of them occurred a single time. The ten largest make up around 0.91% of the sample.

This sample is drawn from a study of CD8+ T cells in alopecia areata (dated by TCRdb to 2017 to 2018). Background for the entire study: Treated patients were enrolled in an open-label pilot trial of oral tofacitinib, 5 to 10 mg twice daily, for moderate-to-severe alopecia areata. Clonality in the scalp was compared among normal scalp (n=4), patchy alopecia areata scalp (n=8), and alopecia totalis/universalis scalp (n=8). To study T cell clonal expansion in alopecia areata, the researchers applied high-throughput TCRbeta sequencing to both the C3H/HeJ mouse model and human patients. Biopsies were taken from tofacitinib-treated patients at baseline and at 4 and 24 weeks of treatment, and a later scalp biopsy was taken in several of the tofacitinib-treated patients. The RNA source kit depended on sample type: the PAXgene miRNA kit for fixed scalp, the miRNeasy kit for PBMCs, and the RNeasy kit for mouse skin. For the treated patients, the SALT score, which quantifies what percentage of scalp surface area is affected, served as the measure of disease severity. In humans, TCRbeta sequencing was performed on scalp tissue and on sorted CD4+ and CD8+ peripheral blood T cells from healthy controls and from patients with patchy or totalis/universalis alopecia areata. Amplification of TCRbeta CDR3 regions was done by immunoSEQ multiplex PCR using 35 Vbeta forward primers and 13 Jbeta reverse primers. Patients received tofacitinib for 6 to 18 months and were then followed off drug for 6 months to check for delayed response and recurrence.

What this sample's time point label stands for: about 4 weeks on oral tofacitinib. The meaning of the sample's treatment or condition label: oral pan-JAK inhibitor, 5-10 mg twice daily. Lesional scalp punch biopsies and peripheral blood were collected from alopecia areata patients. PBMCs were isolated by density centrifugation and stained for CD3, CD4 and CD8, and CD4+ and CD8+ T cells were sorted on a FACSAria. The CDR1 and CDR2 encoded by the germline V gene are MGHRA and YSYEKL. Trimming costs V 3 bases and J 4 bases, and their ends lie 22 bases apart. From its cysteine to its phenylalanine, the CDR3 spans 18 amino acids. Left in the record is the CDR3 DNA by itself, 54 bases read in frame from the first base. Points the paper makes about the study in general: Many expanded lesional clones were found to persist in scalp and blood during tofacitinib treatment, and relapse after treatment cessation may be partly explained by this persistence. Compared with normal scalp, lesional scalp had higher clonality and more expanded CD8+ clones, particularly in alopecia totalis/universalis, a pattern that suggests antigenic drive. TCR sequences shared between patients were less clear than in mice, possibly partly because of HLA diversity in the patient population. Unlike mouse skin, where gammadelta T cells dominate, normal human skin contains resident alphabeta T cells that get sequenced too, which complicates analysis of the scalp TCR repertoire. Scalp clonality and the number of expanded CD8+ clones among the top 100 scalp clones were significantly decreased by tofacitinib. Because the treated cohort was small and included a single nonresponder, larger studies are needed to assess links between baseline CD8+ expansion and response.

This material consisted of CD4+ T cells sorted from blood, taken at week 4, from a patient treated with tofacitinib. This receptor chain uses TRBV4-1 and TRBJ2-1; no confident D gene assignment can be made. The clonotype comes from a human donor with alopecia areata. For the CDR3, the sequence is CASSQADLVLHWYNEQFF. The base sequence is TGCGCCAGCAGCCAGGCGGATCTGGTCCTACATTGGTACAATGAGCAGTTCTTC.